This T cell receptor beta chain derives from a study of T cells in localized non-small cell lung cancer. Whole-study results and caveats: Sequencing, confined to only one tumor region, leaves heterogeneity possible. There were a median roughly 61 of the top 100 tumor clones appearing in adjacent lung.

In the case of this clone: Its specificity is unknown.

Sequencing was performed with immunoSEQ multiplex PCR; in TCRdb, only in-frame clones are kept and a portion is missing. The sample lists tens of thousands of clones, around 87% occurring once. The input for sequencing was peripheral blood mononuclear cells, taken before any cancer treatment. The TCR sequence derives from a man aged 35-69 years with stage III lung adenocarcinoma.

The CDR3: CASSLPGHNQPQHF. The CDR3 DNA reads TGTGCCAGCAGCCTCCCGGGACACAATCAGCCCCAGCATTTT. The chain couples TRBV5-4 to TRBJ1-5; the D gene is possibly TRBD1 (6 bases). CDR3 length: 14 residues. CDR1 is SGHNT and CDR2 is YYREEE in the germline V gene (reference sequence). V lost 4 bases and J 3 bases, leaving 11 bases between the germline ends.